This T cell receptor (beta chain) was obtained from a study of blood T cell repertoires in COVID-19. In the study overall: The samples span acute and convalescent COVID-19 from the United States, Italy and Spain.

The CDR3 is 14 amino acids. Per germline, CDR1 SGHAT and CDR2 FQNNGV. V gave up 5 bases and J gave up 2 bases, with 12 bases separating them. Assay: immunoSEQ multiplex PCR; the TCRdb copy retains only in-frame clones and omits some. The profile covers around 200,000 clones, with around 85% appearing a single time and 18% taken by the ten largest. The study drew participants aged about 18 to 89 years from approximately 23 US areas. Participants reported their clinical history, and cohort assignment relied on those reports. Symptom resolution, clearance, or two negative PCRs marked the recovered donors of Cohort 3.

Sample: PBMCs or T cells enriched from blood (not recorded which). The sequence came from a man aged 35 to 55 who had recovered from COVID-19. This chain joins TRBV11-2 and TRBJ1-1; D may be TRBD1 (5 bases). The CDR3 DNA reads TGTGCCAGCAGCGTAACTACAGGAAACACTGAAGCTTTCTTT. This codes for CASSVTTGNTEAFF.